The 27 T cell receptor beta chains listed next were all sequenced from one sample in a study of regulatory T cells in long-lasting Graves disease. The sample's time point: persistent/refractory GD, antithyroid drugs over 5 years with positive TRAb. RNA extracted from PBMCs served as the sequencing template. Researchers made TCR beta libraries by using iRepertoire HTBI primers and running Arm-PCR on CDR3 regions. TCRdb reprocessed the multiplex PCR reads with MiXCR, giving one entry per CDR3 protein. The data contain hundreds of thousands of distinct CDR3 sequences, about 20% of them singletons. The sequences come from peripheral blood mononuclear cells (PBMCs), collected when the disease was refractory, from a patient treated with antithyroid drugs. The origin of the receptors is a female donor with Graves disease.

Worth noting for this clonotype: Since a much larger clone is just one base distant, this may be a read error. V is TRBV30 and J is TRBJ2-5; D possibly matches TRBD1 or TRBD2 (5 bases each). This CDR3 has 13 residues. Germline V gene lookup returns CDR1 GTSNPN and CDR2 SVGIG (reference sequence). This CDR3 reads CAWSSGTSETRYF. The DNA of the CDR3 is TGTGCCTGGAGTTCCGGGACGTCGGAGACCCGGTACTTC.

This clonotype was recorded a few times. V and J are TRBV7-9 and TRBJ2-7; TRBD2 is a possible D gene (7 bases). Germline V CDR1 and CDR2: SEHNR, FQNEAQ (reference sequence). This CDR3 has 16 residues. Deletions cut 5 bases from V and 4 bases from J, with 21 bases between. The chain's CDR3 is CASSASGGRGGYEQYF. CDR3 in DNA: TGTGCCAGCAGCGCGTCGGGCGGGAGAGGGGGGTACGAGCAGTACTTC.

The sample holds many counts of this clonotype. The chain's CDR3 is CASSEAPGASYEQYF. DNA for the CDR3: TGTGCCAGCAGTGAAGCACCGGGAGCCTCCTACGAGCAGTACTTC. The rearrangement links TRBV2 to TRBJ2-7; D is perhaps TRBD2 (6 bases). Germline V gene lookup returns CDR1 SNHLY and CDR2 FYNNEI. The germline V and J ends were trimmed by 0 bases and 0 bases, with 9 bases remaining between them. This CDR3 contains 15 residues.

CDR3 loop: CASSFVGSLGQDLSGANVLTF. CDR3 DNA sequence: TGCGCCAGCAGCTTCGTAGGCTCTTTAGGACAGGATCTCTCTGGGGCCAACGTCCTGACTTTC. The chain uses TRBV5-1 and TRBJ2-6; TRBD1 agrees at 7 bases. V trimming: 2 bases; J trimming: 0 bases; junction bases outside the gene matches: 17. The germline V gene encodes CDR1 SGHRS and CDR2 YFSETQ. The CDR3 spans 21 residues.

This clonotype has just a few counts. The CDR3 here is CAWGQVNTEAFF. Written as DNA, the CDR3 is TGTGCCTGGGGACAGGTGAACACTGAAGCTTTCTTT. The rearrangement uses TRBV30 and TRBJ1-1; 7 positions agree with TRBD1. CDR1 is GTSNPN and CDR2 is SVGIG in the germline V gene (reference sequence). With V trimmed by 5 bases and J by 0 bases, 0 bases remained unmatched. CDR3 length equals 12 residues.

About this clonotype itself: Being one base from a much bigger clone, this may be a read error. This sequence joins TRBV11-1 and TRBJ2-6; D may be TRBD1 (5 bases). Germline lookup yields CDR1 SGHAT and CDR2 FQDESV (reference sequence). The CDR3 runs 17 residues. The CDR3 nucleotides read TGTGCCAGCAGCTTAGTGGGTACGAACTCTGGGGCCAACGTCCCGACTTTC. Translated, it gives CASSLVGTNSGANVPTF.

The chain uses TRBV19 and TRBJ1-2, with D unclear. CDR3 size: 13 residues. Trimming took 4 bases from V and 6 from J, leaving 12 bases between them. CDR1 and CDR2 from the germline V gene are LNHDA and SQIVND (reference sequence). The CDR3 protein is CASSSSRWDGYTF. CDR3 bases: TGTGCCAGTAGTAGTTCCCGTTGGGATGGCTACACCTTC.

This clonotype was counted ten times or more. This sequence joins TRBV29-1 and TRBJ1-1; no reliable D call. The CDR3 is 11 residues long. Germline V gene data show CDR1 as SQVTM and CDR2 as ANQGSEA. The CDR3 coding sequence is TGCTCGTCGAGGATGAACACTGAAGCTTTCTTT. This sequence encodes CSSRMNTEAFF. The full variable domain, its missing parts supplied by reference TRBV29-1 and TRBJ1-1, is SAVISQKPSRDICQRGTSLTIQCQVDSQVTMMFWYRQQPGQSLTLIATANQGSEATYESGFVIDKFPISRPNLTFSTLTVSNMSPEDSSIYLCSSRMNTEAFFGQGTRLTVV.

This clonotype showed up many times. In nucleotides, the CDR3 is TGTGCCAGCAGCTTCCGGGACAGGGCTACCTATGGCTACACCTTC. This codes for CASSFRDRATYGYTF. This rearrangement joins TRBV5-4 to TRBJ1-2; 9 nucleotides match TRBD1. Losses at the gene ends were 2 bases for V and 4 bases for J; bases not matched to a gene: 6. Per the germline V gene, CDR1 is SGHNT and CDR2 is YYREEE (reference sequence). The CDR3 runs to 15 residues.

This clonotype was counted a few times. The CDR3 protein is CASSRPGQGQTGELFF. As DNA, the CDR3 is TGTGCCAGCAGTCGGCCGGGACAGGGGCAAACCGGGGAGCTGTTTTTT. The genes are TRBV6-1 and TRBJ2-2, with 10 nucleotides matching TRBD1. The CDR3 runs 16 residues. J was trimmed by 5 bases and V by 5 bases; bases with no gene match: 8. Per the germline V gene, CDR1 is MNHNS and CDR2 is SASEGT.

To note about this clonotype: Germline is not matched at one junction end, which may reflect a read error. The V and J genes are TRBV15 and TRBJ1-2; D gene unclear. CDR3 length: 13 amino acids. Germline V gene sequence: CDR1 LNHNV, CDR2 YYDKDF (reference sequence). In nucleotides, the CDR3 is TGTGCCACCAGCAGAGGAAGAAACTATGACTACACCTTC. This gives the protein CATSRGRNYDYTF.

This clonotype was found a few times. The chain has TRBV7-2 and TRBJ2-7, with D tentatively TRBD2 (6 bases). Trimming shortened V by 0 bases and J by 3 bases, and 12 bases separated the two germline ends. The CDR3 is 15 residues long. CDR1 is SGHTA, CDR2 FQGNSA, per germline. CDR3 DNA sequence: TGTGCCAGCAGCTTAGCTGAACTAGCCGGCTACGAGCAGTACTTC. Its protein is CASSLAELAGYEQYF.

This clonotype was seen repeatedly, ten times or more. The chain links TRBV6-4 to TRBJ2-7; the match to TRBD2 covers 9 bases. V gave up 5 bases and J gave up 6 bases; unmatched junction bases: 5. CDR3 length equals 13 residues. Looked up from germline, CDR1 is MRHNA and CDR2 is SNTAGT. CDR3: CASSYGREGEQYF. The CDR3 DNA reads as TGTGCCAGCAGTTATGGGCGGGAGGGCGAGCAGTACTTC.

This clonotype was seen a handful of times. The gene calls are TRBV20-1 and TRBJ2-7; a possible D gene is TRBD2 (5 bases). Germline V gene data show CDR1 as DFQATT and CDR2 as SNEGSKA (reference sequence). The CDR3 is made up of 13 amino acids. The ends were cut back, 4 bases at V and 0 bases at J, with 10 bases in the middle. CDR3 nucleotides: TGCAGTGCTATAGAGCGGCACTCCTACGAGCAGTACTTC. Translated, it gives CSAIERHSYEQYF.

This clonotype was recorded many times. The J gene is TRBJ1-2, the V gene TRBV6-1, with TRBD1 as a possible D gene (6 bases). V dropped 8 bases and J dropped 2 bases, with 6 bases sitting between them. CDR1 and CDR2 from the germline V gene are MNHNS and SASEGT. The CDR3 is 11 amino acids. The DNA of the CDR3 is TGTGCCAGCCAGGGGAACTATGGCTACACCTTC. Its protein product is CASQGNYGYTF.

Ten or more counts support this clonotype. This chain uses TRBV7-2 with TRBJ2-5; a weak D match, TRBD2 (7 bases). This CDR3 contains 15 residues. The germline V and J ends were trimmed by 3 bases and 4 bases, with 15 bases remaining between them. Germline V gives CDR1 SGHTA, CDR2 FQGNSA. This chain's CDR3 is CASSLGGGYGETQYF. The CDR3 DNA reads TGTGCCAGCAGCTTGGGAGGGGGGTATGGAGAGACCCAGTACTTC.

This clonotype was detected only a few times. V is TRBV28 and J is TRBJ2-1; maybe TRBD1 (7 bases). This CDR3 is built from 13 residues. V was clipped by 7 bases and J by 8 bases, with 15 bases between them. Germline CDR1 MDHEN, CDR2 SYDVKM. The CDR3 sequence: CASNPTGRYEQFF. The CDR3 nucleotides read TGTGCCAGCAATCCGACAGGGAGGTATGAGCAGTTCTTC.

This clonotype showed up many times. The CDR3 nucleotides read TGTGCCAGCAGTGAAGCGCTTCCCGGGGGGATGAGGGCAAGCTACACCTTC. Translating it yields CASSEALPGGMRASYTF. The J gene is TRBJ1-2, the V gene TRBV6-1, with D possibly TRBD1 on 5 matching bases. Between the trimmed V and J ends, which lost 0 bases and 9 bases, there was a span of 23 bases. CDR3 length equals 17 residues. Germline loops: CDR1 MNHNS, CDR2 SASEGT.

The V and J genes are TRBV29-1 and TRBJ1-1; possibly TRBD1 for D (5 bases). Between the trimmed V and J ends, which lost 5 bases and 4 bases, there was a span of 14 bases. The germline CDR1 and CDR2 sequences are SQVTM and ANQGSEA. CDR3 length: 13 amino acids. CDR3 DNA: TGCAGCGTTCTCCAGGGTTGGGGCACTGAAGCTTTCTTT. Its translation is CSVLQGWGTEAFF.

The chain has TRBV15 and TRBJ2-1; 12 bases are a match to TRBD2. The CDR3 covers 15 residues. Trimming at V came to 0 bases and at J to 9 bases, leaving 3 bases not matched to a gene. CDR1 is LNHNV, CDR2 YYDKDF, per germline (reference sequence). Here the CDR3 reads CATSRDLAGGGEQFF. CDR3 in DNA: TGTGCCACCAGCAGAGATCTAGCGGGAGGGGGTGAGCAGTTCTTC.

The gene calls are TRBV3-1 and TRBJ2-3, with a weak D call TRBD1 (5 bases). Germline-derived CDR1 and CDR2 are LGHDT and YNNKEL (reference sequence). The CDR3 sequence is 15 residues long. V was pared by 1 base and J by 1 base, with 9 bases between. This CDR3 is CASSQVSGRTDTQYF. CDR3 bases: TGTGCCAGCAGCCAAGTTTCAGGGCGCACAGATACGCAGTATTTT.

Worth noting for this clonotype: A clone one base away is much larger, so this may be a read error. The V and J genes are TRBV28 and TRBJ1-5, with D unclear. The CDR3 has 14 residues. In germline, CDR1 is MDHEN, CDR2 SYDVKM. The V gene lost 9 bases and the J gene lost 0 bases, with 12 bases spanning the gap. CDR3 amino acids: CASKSTDSNQPQHF. The DNA for the CDR3 is TGTGCCAGTAAAAGTACAGATAGCAATCAGCCCCAGCATTTT.

The chain is built from TRBV20-1 and TRBJ2-5; the match to TRBD2 covers 10 bases. With 3 bases clipped from V and 2 bases from J, the junction kept 6 bases outside the gene matches. The CDR3 consists of 15 residues. Germline loops: CDR1 DFQATT, CDR2 SNEGSKA (reference sequence). The CDR3 reads CSASPLAGAQETQYF. The CDR3 region has the DNA TGCAGTGCTAGTCCCCTAGCGGGAGCACAAGAGACCCAGTACTTC.

There are many counts of this clonotype. This sequence joins TRBV12-3 or TRBV12-4 and TRBJ2-7; 11 bases are a match to TRBD2. There are 14 residues in the CDR3. V lost 5 bases, J lost 3 bases, and 3 bases stayed unmatched. The CDR3 DNA sequence: TGTGCCAGCAGTGGGACTAGCGGTTACTACGAGCAGTACTTC. As protein: CASSGTSGYYEQYF.

This clonotype was found many times. The chain uses TRBV6-2 or TRBV6-3 and TRBJ2-5; 8 positions agree with TRBD2. The germline V gene encodes CDR1 MNHEY and CDR2 SVGEGT. Germline trimming cut 2 bases from V and 5 bases from J; bases unmatched to any gene: 10. CDR3 length equals 16 residues. In DNA, the CDR3 is TGTGCCAGCAGTTACCGGAGCGGGAGAATATTGGAGACCCAGTACTTC. It translates to CASSYRSGRILETQYF.

This clonotype has at least ten counts. The chain couples TRBV3-1 to TRBJ2-4; D gene uncertain. The germline gives CDR1 LGHDT, CDR2 YNNKEL (reference sequence). Trimming shortened V by 0 bases and J by 13 bases, and 10 bases separated the two germline ends. CDR3 length: 12 residues. The CDR3 DNA sequence: TGTGCCAGCAGCCAAGATGGGCGACGGCAGTACTTC. The encoded protein is CASSQDGRRQYF.

This clonotype was counted ten times or more. V gene TRBV24-1 combines with J gene TRBJ2-2; 9 bases map to TRBD2. The CDR3 is 16 residues long. Per germline, CDR1 KGHDR and CDR2 SFDVKD. V lost 9 bases to trimming and J lost 1 base; unmatched junction nucleotides: 8. CDR3 coding DNA: TGTGCCACCGGGACCGTGACTAGCGGGAACACCGGGGAGCTGTTTTTT. Its protein product is CATGTVTSGNTGELFF.